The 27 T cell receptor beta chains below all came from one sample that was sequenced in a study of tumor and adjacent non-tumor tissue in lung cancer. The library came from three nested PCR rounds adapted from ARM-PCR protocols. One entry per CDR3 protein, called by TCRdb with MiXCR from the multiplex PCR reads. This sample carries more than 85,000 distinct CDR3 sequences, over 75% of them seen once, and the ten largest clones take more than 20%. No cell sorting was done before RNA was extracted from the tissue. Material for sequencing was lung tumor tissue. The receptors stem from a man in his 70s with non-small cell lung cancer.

CDR3 bases: TGTGCCGACACTAGGGCTGGGGGGAACACTGAAGCTTTCTTT. Encoded protein: CADTRAGGNTEAFF. This chain connects TRBV11-2 to TRBJ1-1; D may be TRBD1 (5 bases). The germline V and J ends were trimmed by 11 bases and 1 base, with 17 bases remaining between them. Germline CDR1 is SGHAT and CDR2 is FQNNGV. The CDR3 spans 14 residues.

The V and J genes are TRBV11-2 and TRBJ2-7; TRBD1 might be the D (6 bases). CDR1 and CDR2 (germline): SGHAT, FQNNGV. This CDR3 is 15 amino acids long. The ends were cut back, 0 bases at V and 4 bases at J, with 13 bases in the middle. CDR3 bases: TGTGCCAGCAGCTTAGACAAGGGGGTCAGGTACGAGCAGTACTTC. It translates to CASSLDKGVRYEQYF.

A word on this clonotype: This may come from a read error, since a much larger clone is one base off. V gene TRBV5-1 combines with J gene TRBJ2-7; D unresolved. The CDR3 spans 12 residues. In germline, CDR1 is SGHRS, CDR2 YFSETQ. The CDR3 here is CASSLGPYEQHF. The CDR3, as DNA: TGCGCCAGCAGCTTGGGGCCCTACGAGCAGCACTTC. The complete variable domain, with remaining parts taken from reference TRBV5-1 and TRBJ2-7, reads KAGVTQTPRYLIKTRGQQVTLSCSPISGHRSVSWYQQTPGQGLQFLFEYFSETQRNKGNFPGRFSGRQFSNSRSEMNVSTLELGDSALYLCASSLGPYEQHFGPGTRLTVT.

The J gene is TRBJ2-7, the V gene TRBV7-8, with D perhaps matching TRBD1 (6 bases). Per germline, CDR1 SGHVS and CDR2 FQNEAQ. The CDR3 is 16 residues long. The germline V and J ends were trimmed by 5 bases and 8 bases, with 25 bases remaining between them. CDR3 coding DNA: TGTGCCAGCAGCCCGATAGGGGGAGCCCACACCTATCAGCAGTACTTC. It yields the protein CASSPIGGAHTYQQYF.

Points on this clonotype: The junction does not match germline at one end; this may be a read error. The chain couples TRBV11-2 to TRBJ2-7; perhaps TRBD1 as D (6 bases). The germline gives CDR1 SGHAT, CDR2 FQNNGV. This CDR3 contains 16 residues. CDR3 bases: TGTGACAGCGGTCCCCCCGCCGGGACACCAACCTACGAGCAGTACTTC. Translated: CDSGPPAGTPTYEQYF.

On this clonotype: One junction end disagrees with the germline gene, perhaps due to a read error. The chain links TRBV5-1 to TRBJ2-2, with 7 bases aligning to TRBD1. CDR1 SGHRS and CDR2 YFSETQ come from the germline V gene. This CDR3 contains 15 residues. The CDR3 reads CASTRDRTNTGKLFF. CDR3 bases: TGCGCCAGCACCCGGGACAGAACGAACACCGGGAAGCTGTTTTTT.

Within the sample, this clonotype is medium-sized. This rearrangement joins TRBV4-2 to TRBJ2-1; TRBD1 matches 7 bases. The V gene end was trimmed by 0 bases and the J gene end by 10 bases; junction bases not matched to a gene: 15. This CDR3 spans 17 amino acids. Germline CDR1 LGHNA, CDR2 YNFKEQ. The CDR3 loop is CASSQEGGASRAPEQFF. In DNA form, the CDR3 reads TGTGCCAGCAGCCAAGAAGGGGGCGCTAGCCGGGCGCCCGAGCAGTTCTTC.

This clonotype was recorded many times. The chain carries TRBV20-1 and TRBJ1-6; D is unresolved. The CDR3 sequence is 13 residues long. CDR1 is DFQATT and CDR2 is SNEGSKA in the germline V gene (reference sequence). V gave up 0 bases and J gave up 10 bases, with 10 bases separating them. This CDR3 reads CSAREPVGSPLHF. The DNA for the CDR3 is TGCAGTGCTAGAGAACCGGTGGGGTCACCCCTCCACTTT.

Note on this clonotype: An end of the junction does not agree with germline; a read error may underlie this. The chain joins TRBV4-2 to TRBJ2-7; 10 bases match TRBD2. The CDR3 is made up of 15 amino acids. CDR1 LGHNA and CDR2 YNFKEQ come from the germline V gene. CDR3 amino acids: CVSSQVALAGDEQYF. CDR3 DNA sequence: TGTGTCAGCAGCCAAGTTGCCCTAGCGGGGGACGAGCAGTATTTC.

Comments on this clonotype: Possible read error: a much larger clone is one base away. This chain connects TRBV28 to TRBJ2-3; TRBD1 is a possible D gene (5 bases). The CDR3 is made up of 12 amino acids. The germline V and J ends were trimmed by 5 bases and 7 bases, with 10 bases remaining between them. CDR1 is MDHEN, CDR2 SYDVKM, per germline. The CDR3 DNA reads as TGTGCCAGCAGTGTACAGGCAAATACGCAGTATTTT. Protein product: CASSVQANTQYF.

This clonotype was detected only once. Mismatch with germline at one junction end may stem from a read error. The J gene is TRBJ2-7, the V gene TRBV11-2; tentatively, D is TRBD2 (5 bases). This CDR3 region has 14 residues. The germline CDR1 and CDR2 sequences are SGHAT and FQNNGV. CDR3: CASSLARETHEHYF. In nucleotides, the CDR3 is TGTGCTAGCAGCTTAGCTAGGGAGACCCACGAGCATTACTTC.

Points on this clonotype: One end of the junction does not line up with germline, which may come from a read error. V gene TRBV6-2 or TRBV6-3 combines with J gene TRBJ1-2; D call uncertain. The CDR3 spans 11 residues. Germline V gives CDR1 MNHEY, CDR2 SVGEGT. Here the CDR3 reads CVSSSGHGYTF. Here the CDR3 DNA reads TGTGTCAGCAGTTCCGGCCATGGCTACACCTTC.

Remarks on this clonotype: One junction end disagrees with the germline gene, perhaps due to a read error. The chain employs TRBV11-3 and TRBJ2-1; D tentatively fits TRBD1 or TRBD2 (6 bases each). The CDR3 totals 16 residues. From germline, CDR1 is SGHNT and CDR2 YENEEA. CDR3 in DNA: TGTGCCAGCAGCTTAGATCCCATGGGGGGCAGGGGTGAGCACTCCTTC. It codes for CASSLDPMGGRGEHSF. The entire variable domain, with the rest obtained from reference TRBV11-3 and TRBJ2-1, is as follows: EAGVVQSPRYKIIEKKQPVAFWCNPISGHNTLYWYLQNLGQGPELLIRYENEEAVDDSQLPKDRFSAERLKGVDSTLKIQPAELGDSAVYLCASSLDPMGGRGEHSFGPGTRLTVL.

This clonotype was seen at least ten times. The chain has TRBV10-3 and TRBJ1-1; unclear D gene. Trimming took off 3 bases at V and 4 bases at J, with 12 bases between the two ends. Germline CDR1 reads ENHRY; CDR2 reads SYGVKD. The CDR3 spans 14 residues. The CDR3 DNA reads TGTGCCATCAGTGAAAAAGGTTTTGGCACTGAAGCTTTCTTT. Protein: CAISEKGFGTEAFF.

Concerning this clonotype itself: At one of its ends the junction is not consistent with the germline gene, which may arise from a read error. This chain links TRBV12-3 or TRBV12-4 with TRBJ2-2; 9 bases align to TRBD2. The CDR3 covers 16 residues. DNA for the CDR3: TGTACTAGCAGTCTCGCGGGGGGGCAAAACACCGGGGAGTTGTTTTTT. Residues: CTSSLAGGQNTGELFF.

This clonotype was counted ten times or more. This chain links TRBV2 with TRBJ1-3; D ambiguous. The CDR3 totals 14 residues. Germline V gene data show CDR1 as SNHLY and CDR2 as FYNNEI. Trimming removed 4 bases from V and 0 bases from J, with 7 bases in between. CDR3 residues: CASSGTTSGNTIYF. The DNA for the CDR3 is TGTGCCAGCAGTGGAACCACCTCTGGAAACACCATATATTTT.

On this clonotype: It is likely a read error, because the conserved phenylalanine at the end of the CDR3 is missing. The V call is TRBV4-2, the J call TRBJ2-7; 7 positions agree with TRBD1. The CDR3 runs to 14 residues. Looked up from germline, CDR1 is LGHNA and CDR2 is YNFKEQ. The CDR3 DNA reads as TGTGTCAGCAGCCAACGACAGGGTCTCTACGAGCAGTACATC. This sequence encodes CVSSQRQGLYEQYI.

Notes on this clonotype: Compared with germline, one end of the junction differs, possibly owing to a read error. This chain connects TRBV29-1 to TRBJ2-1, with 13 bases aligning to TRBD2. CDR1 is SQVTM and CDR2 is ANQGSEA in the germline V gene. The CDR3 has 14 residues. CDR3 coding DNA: TGCAGCGTTGGACTAGCGGGAGGTCCCAGTGAGCACTTCTTC. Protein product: CSVGLAGGPSEHFF.

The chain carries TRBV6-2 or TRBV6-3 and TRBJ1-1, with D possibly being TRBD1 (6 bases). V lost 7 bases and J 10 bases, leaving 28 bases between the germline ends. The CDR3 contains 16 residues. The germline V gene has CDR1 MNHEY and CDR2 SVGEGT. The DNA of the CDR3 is TGTGCCAGCACTTCGGCGACAGGCATAAGGGGAATTGCAGCTTTCTTT. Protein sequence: CASTSATGIRGIAAFF.

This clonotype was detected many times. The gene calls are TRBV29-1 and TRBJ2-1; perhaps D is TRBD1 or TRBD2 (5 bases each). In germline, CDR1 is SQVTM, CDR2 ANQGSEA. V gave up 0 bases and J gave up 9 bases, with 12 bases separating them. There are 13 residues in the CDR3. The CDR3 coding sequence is TGCAGCGTTGAAGATCTGGGGGTTCGTGAGCAGTTCTTC. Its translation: CSVEDLGVREQFF.

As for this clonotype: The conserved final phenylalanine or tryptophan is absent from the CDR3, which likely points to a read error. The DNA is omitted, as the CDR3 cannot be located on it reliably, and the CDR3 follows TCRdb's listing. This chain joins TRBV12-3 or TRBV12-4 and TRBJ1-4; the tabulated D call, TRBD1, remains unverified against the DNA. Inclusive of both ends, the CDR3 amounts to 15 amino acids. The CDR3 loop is CASSVHAGNNEEVFS.

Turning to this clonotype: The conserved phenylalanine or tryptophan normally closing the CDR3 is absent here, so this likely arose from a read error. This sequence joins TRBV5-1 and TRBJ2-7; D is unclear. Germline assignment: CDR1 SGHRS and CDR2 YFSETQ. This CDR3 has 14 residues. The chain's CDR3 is CANSLRMPPYEQYI. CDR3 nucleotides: TGCGCCAACAGCTTGAGAATGCCCCCCTACGAGCAGTACATC.

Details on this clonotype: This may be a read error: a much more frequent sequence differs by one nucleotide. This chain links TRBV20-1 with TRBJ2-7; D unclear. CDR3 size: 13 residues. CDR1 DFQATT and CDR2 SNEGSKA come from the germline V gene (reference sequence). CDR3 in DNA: TGCAATGCTAGAAGTCAGGCATACTACGAGCAGTACTTC. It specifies CNARSQAYYEQYF.

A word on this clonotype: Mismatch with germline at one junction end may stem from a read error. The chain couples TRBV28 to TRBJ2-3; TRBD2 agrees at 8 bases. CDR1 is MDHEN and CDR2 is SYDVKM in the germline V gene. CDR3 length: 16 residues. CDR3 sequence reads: CASRHAKGLGTGTQYF. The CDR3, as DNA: TGTGCCAGCAGGCATGCGAAGGGACTAGGCACAGGTACGCAGTATTTT.

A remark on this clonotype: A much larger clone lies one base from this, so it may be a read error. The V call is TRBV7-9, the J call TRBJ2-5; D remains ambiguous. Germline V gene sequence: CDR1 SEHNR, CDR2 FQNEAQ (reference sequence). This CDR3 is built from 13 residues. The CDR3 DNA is TGTGACAGCAGCCCCCTGGCCAAAGAGACCCAGTACTTC. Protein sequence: CDSSPLAKETQYF.

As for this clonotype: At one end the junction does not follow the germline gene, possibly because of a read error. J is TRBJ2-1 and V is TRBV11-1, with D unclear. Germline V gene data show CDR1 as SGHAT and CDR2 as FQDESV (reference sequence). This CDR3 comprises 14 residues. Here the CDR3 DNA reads TGTGCCAGCAGCCAACCACCGGCGAGAGGTGCGCAATTCTTT. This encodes CASSQPPARGAQFF.

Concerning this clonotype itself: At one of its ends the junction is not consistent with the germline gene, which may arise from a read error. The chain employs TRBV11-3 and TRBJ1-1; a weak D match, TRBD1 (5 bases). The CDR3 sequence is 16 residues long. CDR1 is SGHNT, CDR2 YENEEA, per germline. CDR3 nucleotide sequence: TGTTCCAGCAGTTTAAAGACAGAGTGGATGAACACTGAAGCTTTCTTT. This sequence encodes CSSSLKTEWMNTEAFF.